The clone carrying this T cell receptor beta chain occurred a few times. What it binds is not known. A J-beta primer mix and a sample-barcoded 5' primer were used in a second PCR of roughly 6 to 12 cycles. TCRdb itself ran the 5' RACE reads through MiXCR, one entry per CDR3 protein. The table records about 720,000 distinct CDR3 sequences, roughly 25% of them present only once. The data are from a study of blood T cells in healthy people across ages. At the level of the study: About one barcoded beta molecule per two T cells came from capture by template switching. Study observations and caveats: Donor CMV status was unknown, possibly confounding expanded clonotype changes.

Extractions gave at least 5.5 micrograms of total RNA per sample. This same sample was also taken into another study, of T cells of mothers and their children. This second report adds: Researchers found no T cell clones that were persistent and microchimeric.

The sequence was obtained from a boy between 5 and 17 years old in good health. Sequencing used blood.

The CDR3 sequence is CASSQDRIGMDEQYF. CDR3 sequence (DNA): TGCGCCAGCAGCCAAGATCGTATAGGGATGGACGAGCAGTACTTC. V gene TRBV4-3 combines with J gene TRBJ2-7, with unresolved D. The CDR3 length is 15 residues. Germline-derived CDR1 and CDR2 are LGHNA and YSLEER. The ends were cut back, 0 bases at V and 5 bases at J, with 14 bases in the middle.